Listed below are T cell receptor beta chains from one sample, sequenced in a study of cytomegalovirus exposure and HLA in healthy donors. The data were produced by immunoSEQ multiplex PCR, yet TCRdb's version contains in-frame clones alone and is incomplete. The table shows 90,000 to 140,000 clones, with around four fifths occurring only once. Sequencing was done on a sample of PBMCs. These receptors all come from a man between 25 and 39 years old in good health and CMV-seronegative. The CDR3 runs from the conserved cysteine through the conserved F or W. D genes are given only for firm matches. Clone size is given for some rows only: seen once, a few or many times, or a class if the clone is expanded.

>TRBD2|TRBJ2-1|-|TRBV10-2
TGCGCCAGCAGGGAAGCGGGAGGGAACTACAATGAGCAGTTCTTC
CASREAGGNYNEQFF
>TRBD1|TRBJ1-4|-|TRBV9
TGTGCCAGCAGCGGACAGGGGGCCAGGGGTGAAAAACTGTTTTTT
CASSGQGARGEKLFF
>TRBD1|TRBJ2-5|-|TRBV13
TGTGCCAGCAGCACCGCCGGGACAGGGGGTGCGGAGACCCAGTACTTC
CASSTAGTGGAETQYF
>TRBD1|TRBJ1-6|once|TRBV27
TGTGCCAGCAGTACTAAGATCCGGGACAGGAGTACCAATTCACCCCTCCACTTT
CASSTKIRDRSTNSPLHF
>-|TRBJ2-3|-|TRBV10-1
TGCGCCAGCAGTGAGGCTAGTGGCAATATGCAGTATTTT
CASSEASGNMQYF
>TRBD1|TRBJ2-3|-|TRBV5-1
TGCGCCAGCAGCTTGTTGGCGGAACAGGGGATCACAGATACGCAGTATTTT
CASSLLAEQGITDTQYF
>TRBD1|TRBJ1-5|-|TRBV4-3
TGCGCCAGCAGCCAGCTGACAGGGCCCAATCAGCCCCAGCATTTT
CASSQLTGPNQPQHF
>-|TRBJ1-2|-|TRBV5-4
TGTGCCAGCAGCTCGGAGGGCCCTGGCTACACCTTC
CASSSEGPGYTF
>TRBD1|TRBJ2-7|-|TRBV20-1
TGCAGTCCCCGACAGGGTGACGAGCAGTACTTC
CSPRQGDEQYF
>TRBD1|TRBJ2-5|-|TRBV29-1
TGCAGCGTTAGGTATAGAGACAGGGGCGCTTCCCAGTACTTC
CSVRYRDRGASQYF
>TRBD1|TRBJ1-1|-|TRBV4-2
TGTGCCAGCAGCCAAGGCGACAGGGTGAACACTGAAGCTTTCTTT
CASSQGDRVNTEAFF
>TRBD1|TRBJ1-2|-|TRBV13
TGTGCCAGCAGCTTAGGCCGGACAGGGGTAGACTATGGCTACACCTTC
CASSLGRTGVDYGYTF
>-|TRBJ2-2|few|TRBV27
TGTGCCAGCAGTGGAGGGACAGCGGGCACCGGGGAGCTGTTTTTT
CASSGGTAGTGELFF
>TRBD1|TRBJ2-7|-|TRBV5-6
TGTGCCAGCAGCCCGGGACAGGGGCACTACGATGGGTACTTC
CASSPGQGHYDGYF
>-|TRBJ2-5|-|TRBV9
TGTGCCAGCAGCGTGGGTGGGCGGGGAGAGACCCAGTACTTC
CASSVGGRGETQYF
>TRBD1|TRBJ1-2|-|TRBV19
TGTGCCAGTAGTAGGCAGATGACAGGGTCTGGGAATGGCTACACCTTC
CASSRQMTGSGNGYTF
>-|TRBJ2-3|-|TRBV4-3
TGCGCCAGCAGCCAAGGAGGGCAGGGGATAGCAGATACGCAGTATTTT
CASSQGGQGIADTQYF
>-|TRBJ1-4|few|TRBV7-2
TGTGCCAGCAGCTTATCCCCAGATGAAAAACTGTTTTTT
CASSLSPDEKLFF
>-|TRBJ1-1|-|TRBV23-1
TGCGCCAGCAGCCCCCAGGGATTCGACACTGAAGCTTTCTTT
CASSPQGFDTEAFF
>TRBD1|TRBJ1-1|-|TRBV7-6
TGTGCCAGCAGCCCGAGACAGGGGGCGACGTCTGAAGCTTTCTTT
CASSPRQGATSEAFF
>-|TRBJ1-4|-|TRBV7-8
TGTGCCAGCACTAGAGGGGAAAAACTGTTTTTT
CASTRGEKLFF
>-|TRBJ1-5|-|TRBV6-5
TGTGCCAGCAGTTACGGCAGCAATCAGCCCCAGCATTTT
CASSYGSNQPQHF
>TRBD1|TRBJ2-7|few|TRBV4-3
TGCGCCAGCAGTACAAGCGCCAGGGGGAGAGGTGAGCAGTACTTC
CASSTSARGRGEQYF
>-|TRBJ1-3|-|TRBV29-1
TGCAGCGTTGTGCGGGGGCTTGGAAACACCATATATTTT
CSVVRGLGNTIYF
>-|TRBJ1-1|few|TRBV6-6
TGTGCCAGCAGCTTACAGGGTAACACTGAAGCTTTCTTT
CASSLQGNTEAFF
>-|TRBJ1-2|-|TRBV19
TGTGCCAGTAGTATAGCCTCCCAGAACTATGGCTACACCTTC
CASSIASQNYGYTF
>-|TRBJ2-2|-|TRBV6-6
TGTGCCAGCAGTGTTCCAGGAAACACCGGGGAGCTGTTTTTT
CASSVPGNTGELFF
>-|TRBJ1-1|-|TRBV9
TGTGCCAGCAGCCCCCGTCTGAACACTGAAGCTTTCTTT
CASSPRLNTEAFF
>-|TRBJ2-7|-|TRBV29-1
TGCAGCGTTGAAGTGGCGGGGCCAGACTACGAGCAGTACTTC
CSVEVAGPDYEQYF
>TRBD1|TRBJ2-7|-|TRBV28
TGTGCCAGCAGTGCCGGCCGGGACAGGGGTGGTCTCGAGCAGTACTTC
CASSAGRDRGGLEQYF
>-|TRBJ1-2|-|TRBV28
TGTGCCAGCAGTTTAACCTCTGGACAGTTTAGCTACACCTTC
CASSLTSGQFSYTF
>TRBD1|TRBJ1-5|-|TRBV7-2
TGTGCCAGCAGCATCGACAGGGGGCAGGGGCAGCCCCAGCATTTT
CASSIDRGQGQPQHF
>TRBD1|TRBJ2-7|few|TRBV28
TGTGCCAGCAGGGCAACAGGGGGGCGCTACGAGCAGTACTTC
CASRATGGRYEQYF
>-|TRBJ2-5|-|TRBV29-1
TGCAGCGTTGTCAGGAACTACCAAGAGACCCAGTACTTC
CSVVRNYQETQYF
>-|TRBJ2-1|-|TRBV6-6
TGTGCCAGCAGTTATTCCTCCGTCGCCCCCGGGGATGAGCAGTTCTTC
CASSYSSVAPGDEQFF
>TRBD1|TRBJ1-1|once|TRBV15
TGTGCCACCAGCAGTACAGGGGCGGCGAGTGAAGCTTTCTTT
CATSSTGAASEAFF
>-|TRBJ1-2|once|TRBV30
TGTGCCTGGGGTCTTAGCGGGGCGCGATCGTATGGCTACACCTTC
CAWGLSGARSYGYTF
>-|TRBJ2-5|-|TRBV6-1
TGTGCCAGCAGTCGGGAGACCCAGTACTTC
CASSRETQYF
>TRBD1|TRBJ2-3|-|TRBV5-6
TGTGCCAGCGCCGGGACAGGGTTTACAGATACGCAGTATTTT
CASAGTGFTDTQYF
>TRBD1|TRBJ2-7|-|TRBV2
TGTGCCAGCAGTGAATGGGACAGGCGCTACGAGCAGTACTTC
CASSEWDRRYEQYF
>-|TRBJ2-7|-|TRBV5-1
TGCGCCAGCAGTTTGACAGACTCCTACGAGCAGTACTTC
CASSLTDSYEQYF
>TRBD1|TRBJ2-7|-|TRBV7-8
TGTGCCAGCAGCTTAGACAGGGGCAGTTACGAGCAGTACTTC
CASSLDRGSYEQYF
>-|TRBJ2-1|-|TRBV9
TGTGCCAGCAGCGTAGAAGGAAGTATGGGCACGAGCTCCTACAATGAGCAGTTCTTC
CASSVEGSMGTSSYNEQFF